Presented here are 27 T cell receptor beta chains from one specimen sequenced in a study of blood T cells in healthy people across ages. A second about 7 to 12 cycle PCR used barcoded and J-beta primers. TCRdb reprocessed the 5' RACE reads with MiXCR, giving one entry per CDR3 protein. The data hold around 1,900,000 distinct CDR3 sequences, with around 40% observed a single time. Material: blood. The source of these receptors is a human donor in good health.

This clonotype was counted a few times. The CDR3 is CASSLGAPGGEETQYF. Written as DNA, the CDR3 is TGTGCCAGCAGCTTAGGGGCACCAGGGGGCGAAGAGACCCAGTACTTC. The chain recombines TRBV7-9 with TRBJ2-5; 8 nucleotides match TRBD1. The CDR3 loop spans 16 amino acids. The germline V gene encodes CDR1 SEHNR and CDR2 FQNEAQ (reference sequence). Losses at the gene ends were 1 base for V and 3 bases for J; bases not matched to a gene: 7.

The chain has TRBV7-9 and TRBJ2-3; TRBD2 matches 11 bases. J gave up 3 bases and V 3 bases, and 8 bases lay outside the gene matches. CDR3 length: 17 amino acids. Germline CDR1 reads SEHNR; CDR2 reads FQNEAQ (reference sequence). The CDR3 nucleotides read TGTGCCAGCAGCTTGGTGGACACTAGCGGGGGAACAGATACGCAGTATTTT. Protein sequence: CASSLVDTSGGTDTQYF.

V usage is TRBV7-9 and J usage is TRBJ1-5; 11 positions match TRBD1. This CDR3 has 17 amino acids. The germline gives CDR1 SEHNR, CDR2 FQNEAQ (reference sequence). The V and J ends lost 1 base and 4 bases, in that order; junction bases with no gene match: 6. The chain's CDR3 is CASSLEVGTGGNQPQHF. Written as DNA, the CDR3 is TGTGCCAGCAGCTTAGAGGTCGGGACAGGGGGTAATCAGCCCCAGCATTTT.

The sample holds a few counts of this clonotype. CDR3 sequence (DNA): TGCAGCGTTGAAGGGGCCGGGGTCTACGAACTTAACACTGAAGCTTTCTTT. Translation gives CSVEGAGVYELNTEAFF. The chain combines TRBV29-1 with TRBJ1-1; D uncertain. Germline CDR1 SQVTM, CDR2 ANQGSEA. The length of the CDR3 is 17 residues. Trimming removed 1 base from V and 2 bases from J, with 20 bases in between.

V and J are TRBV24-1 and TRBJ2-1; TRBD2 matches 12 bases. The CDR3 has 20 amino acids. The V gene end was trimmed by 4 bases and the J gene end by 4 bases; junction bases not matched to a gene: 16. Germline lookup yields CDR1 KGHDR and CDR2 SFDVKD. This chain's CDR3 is CATSDSPPGLAGSRYNEQFF. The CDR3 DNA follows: TGTGCCACCAGTGACTCCCCACCGGGACTAGCGGGCTCCCGTTACAATGAGCAGTTCTTC.

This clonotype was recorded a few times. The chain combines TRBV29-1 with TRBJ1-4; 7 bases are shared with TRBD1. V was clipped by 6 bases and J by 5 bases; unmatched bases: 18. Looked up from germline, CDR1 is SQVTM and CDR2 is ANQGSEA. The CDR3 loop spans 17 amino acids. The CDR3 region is CSVTKGGSTSYNEKLFF. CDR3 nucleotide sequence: TGCAGCGTGACGAAAGGGGGCAGCACTAGCTACAATGAAAAACTGTTTTTT.

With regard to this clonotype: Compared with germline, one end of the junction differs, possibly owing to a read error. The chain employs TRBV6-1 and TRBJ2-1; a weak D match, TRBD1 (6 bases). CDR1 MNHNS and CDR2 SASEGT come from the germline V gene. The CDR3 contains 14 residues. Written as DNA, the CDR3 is TGTACCAGCTCGACAGGAGAACACTACAATGAGCAGTTCTTC. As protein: CTSSTGEHYNEQFF.

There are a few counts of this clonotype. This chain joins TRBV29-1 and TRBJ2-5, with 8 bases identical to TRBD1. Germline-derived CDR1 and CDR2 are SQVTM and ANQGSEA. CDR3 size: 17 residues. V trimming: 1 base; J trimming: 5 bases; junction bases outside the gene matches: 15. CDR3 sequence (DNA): TGCAGCGTTGAAGTAAGACAGGGGACAGTTCTATCCGAGACCCAGTACTTC. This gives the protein CSVEVRQGTVLSETQYF.

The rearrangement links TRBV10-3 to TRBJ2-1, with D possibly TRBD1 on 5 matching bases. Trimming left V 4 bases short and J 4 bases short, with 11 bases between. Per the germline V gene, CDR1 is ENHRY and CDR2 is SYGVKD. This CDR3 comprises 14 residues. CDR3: CAISGPTGYNEQFF. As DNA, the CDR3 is TGTGCCATCAGTGGCCCAACAGGTTACAATGAGCAGTTCTTC.

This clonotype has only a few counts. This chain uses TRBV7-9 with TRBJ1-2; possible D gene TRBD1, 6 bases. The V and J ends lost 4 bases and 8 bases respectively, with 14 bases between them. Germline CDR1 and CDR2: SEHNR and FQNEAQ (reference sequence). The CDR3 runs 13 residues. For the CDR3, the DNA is TGTGCCAGCAGCTCCTCAGGGGTAGGCGGCTACACCTTC. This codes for CASSSSGVGGYTF.

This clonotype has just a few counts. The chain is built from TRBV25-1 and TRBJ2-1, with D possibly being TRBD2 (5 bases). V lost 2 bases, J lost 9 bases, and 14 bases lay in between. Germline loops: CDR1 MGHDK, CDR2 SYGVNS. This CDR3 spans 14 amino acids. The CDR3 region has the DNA TGTGCCAGCAGTGAAGTGGCCCCGGGGTTTGAGCAGTTCTTC. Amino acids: CASSEVAPGFEQFF. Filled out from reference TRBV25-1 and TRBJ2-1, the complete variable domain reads EADIYQTPRYLVIGTGKKITLECSQTMGHDKMYWYQQDPGMELHLIHYSYGVNSTEKGDLSSESTVSRIRTEHFPLTLESARPSHTSQYLCASSEVAPGFEQFFGPGTRLTVL.

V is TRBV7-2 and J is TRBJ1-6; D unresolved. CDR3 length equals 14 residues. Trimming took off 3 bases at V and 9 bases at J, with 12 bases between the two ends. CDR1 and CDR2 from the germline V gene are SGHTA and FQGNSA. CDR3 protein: CASSLLPEGSPLHF. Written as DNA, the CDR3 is TGTGCCAGCAGCTTGTTGCCCGAAGGTTCACCCCTCCACTTT.

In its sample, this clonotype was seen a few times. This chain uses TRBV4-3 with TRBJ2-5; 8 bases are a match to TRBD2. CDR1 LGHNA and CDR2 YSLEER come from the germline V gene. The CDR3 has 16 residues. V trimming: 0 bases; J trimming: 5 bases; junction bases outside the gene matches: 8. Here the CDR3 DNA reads TGCGCCAGCAGCCAAGAAAATAGCGGGGTATTGGAGACCCAGTACTTC. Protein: CASSQENSGVLETQYF.

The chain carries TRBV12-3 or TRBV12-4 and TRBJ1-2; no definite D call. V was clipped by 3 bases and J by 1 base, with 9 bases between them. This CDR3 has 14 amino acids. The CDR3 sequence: CASSFRNNNYGYTF. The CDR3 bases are TGTGCCAGCAGTTTTCGTAATAATAACTATGGCTACACCTTC.

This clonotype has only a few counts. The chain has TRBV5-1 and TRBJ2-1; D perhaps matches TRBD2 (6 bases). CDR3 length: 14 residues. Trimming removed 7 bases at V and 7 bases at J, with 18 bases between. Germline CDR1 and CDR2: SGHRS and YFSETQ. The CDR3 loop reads CASAYQGLQNEQFF. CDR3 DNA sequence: TGCGCCAGCGCATACCAGGGACTCCAGAATGAGCAGTTCTTC.

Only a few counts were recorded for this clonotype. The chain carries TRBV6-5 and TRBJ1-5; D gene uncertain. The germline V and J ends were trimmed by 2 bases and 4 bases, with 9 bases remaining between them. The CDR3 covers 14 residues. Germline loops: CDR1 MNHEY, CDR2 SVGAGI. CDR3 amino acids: CASSYDGRNQPQHF. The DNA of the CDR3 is TGTGCCAGCAGTTACGATGGGAGAAATCAGCCCCAGCATTTT.

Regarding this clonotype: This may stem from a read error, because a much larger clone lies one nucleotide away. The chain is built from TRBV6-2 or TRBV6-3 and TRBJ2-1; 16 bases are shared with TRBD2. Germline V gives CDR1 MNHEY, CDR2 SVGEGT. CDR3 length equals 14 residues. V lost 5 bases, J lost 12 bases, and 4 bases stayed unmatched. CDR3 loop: CASSPGLAGGRQFF. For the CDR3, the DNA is TGTGCCAGCAGTCCGGGACTAGCGGGGGGGCGGCAGTTCTTC.

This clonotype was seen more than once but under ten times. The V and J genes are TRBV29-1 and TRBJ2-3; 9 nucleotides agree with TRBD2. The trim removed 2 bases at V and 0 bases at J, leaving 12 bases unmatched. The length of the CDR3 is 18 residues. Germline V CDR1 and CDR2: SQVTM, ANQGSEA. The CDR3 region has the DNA TGCAGCGTTGAACCTTTTGGTCTAGCGGGGCTCAGCACAGATACGCAGTATTTT. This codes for CSVEPFGLAGLSTDTQYF.

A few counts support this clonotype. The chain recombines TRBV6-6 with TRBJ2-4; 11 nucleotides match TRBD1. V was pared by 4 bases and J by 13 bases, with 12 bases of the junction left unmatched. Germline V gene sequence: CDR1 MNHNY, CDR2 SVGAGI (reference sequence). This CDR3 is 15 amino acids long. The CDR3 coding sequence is TGTGCCAGCAGTTCAACCGGGACAGGGGGAAGGGAGCAGTACTTC. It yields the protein CASSSTGTGGREQYF.

CDR3: CASRPGPLRNEQYF. Written as DNA, the CDR3 is TGTGCCAGCAGACCGGGTCCCCTTAGGAACGAGCAGTACTTC. V is TRBV6-5 and J is TRBJ2-5; no firm D call. TRBJ2-7 explains the end of the DNA better; the J call may be wrong. CDR1 is MNHEY and CDR2 is SVGAGI in the germline V gene. This CDR3 has 14 amino acids.

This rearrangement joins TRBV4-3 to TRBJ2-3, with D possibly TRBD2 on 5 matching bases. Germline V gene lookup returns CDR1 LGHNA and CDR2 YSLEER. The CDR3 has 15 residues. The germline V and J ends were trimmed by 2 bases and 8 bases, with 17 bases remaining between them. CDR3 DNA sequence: TGCGCCAGCAGCCAAATAAGGAGTTATGAGGGTACGCAGTATTTT. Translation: CASSQIRSYEGTQYF.

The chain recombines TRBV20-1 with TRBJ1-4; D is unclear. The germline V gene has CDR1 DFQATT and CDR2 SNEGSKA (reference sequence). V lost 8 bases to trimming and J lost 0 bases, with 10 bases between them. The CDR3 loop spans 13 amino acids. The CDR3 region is CSTAGSTNEKLFF. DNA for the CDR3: TGCAGTACGGCGGGTTCAACTAATGAAAAACTGTTTTTT.

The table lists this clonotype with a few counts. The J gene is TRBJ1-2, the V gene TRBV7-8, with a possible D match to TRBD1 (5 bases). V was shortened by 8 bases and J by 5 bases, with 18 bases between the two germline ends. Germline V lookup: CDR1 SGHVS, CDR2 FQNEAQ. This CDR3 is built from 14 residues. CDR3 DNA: TGTGCCAGCGGCTCCGGGACCGCTTCTTATGGCTACACCTTC. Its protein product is CASGSGTASYGYTF. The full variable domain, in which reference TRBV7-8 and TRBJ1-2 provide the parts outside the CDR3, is GAGVSQSPRYKVAKRGQDVALRCDPISGHVSLFWYQQALGQGPEFLTYFQNEAQLDKSGLPSDRFFAERPEGSVSTLKIQRTQQEDSAVYLCASGSGTASYGYTFGSGTRLTVV.

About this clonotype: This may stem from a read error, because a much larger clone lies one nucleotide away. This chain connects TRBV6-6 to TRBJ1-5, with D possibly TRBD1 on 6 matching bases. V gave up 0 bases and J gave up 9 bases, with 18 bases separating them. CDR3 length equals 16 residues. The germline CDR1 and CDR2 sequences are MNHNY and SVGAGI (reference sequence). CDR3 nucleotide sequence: TGTGCCAGCAGTTACTCACGGGGGGCGCGGCGAGGGCCCCAGCATTTT. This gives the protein CASSYSRGARRGPQHF.

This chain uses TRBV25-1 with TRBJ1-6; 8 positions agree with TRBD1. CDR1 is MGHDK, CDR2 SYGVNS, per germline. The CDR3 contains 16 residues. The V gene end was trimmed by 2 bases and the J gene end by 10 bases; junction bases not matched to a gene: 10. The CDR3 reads CASSEPSGGSSSPLHF. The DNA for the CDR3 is TGTGCCAGCAGTGAACCTTCAGGGGGCTCAAGCTCACCCCTCCACTTT.

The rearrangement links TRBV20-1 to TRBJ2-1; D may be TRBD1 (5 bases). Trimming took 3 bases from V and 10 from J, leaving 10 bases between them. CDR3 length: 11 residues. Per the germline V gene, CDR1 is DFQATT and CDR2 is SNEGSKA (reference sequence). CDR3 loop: CSARGPREQFF. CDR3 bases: TGCAGTGCTAGGGGGCCAAGGGAGCAGTTCTTC.

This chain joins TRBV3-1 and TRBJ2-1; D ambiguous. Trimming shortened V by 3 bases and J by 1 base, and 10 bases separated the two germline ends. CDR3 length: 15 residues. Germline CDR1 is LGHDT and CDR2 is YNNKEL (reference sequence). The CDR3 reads CASSHRRWSYNEQFF. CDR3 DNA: TGTGCCAGCAGCCATCGTAGGTGGTCCTACAATGAGCAGTTCTTC.